The clone carrying this TCR beta chain was recorded once. The sample originates from a study of cytomegalovirus exposure and HLA in healthy donors. Libraries were prepared by immunoSEQ multiplex PCR; TCRdb keeps only in-frame clonotypes and omits some of them. There are under 80,000 clones in the sample; around 94% occur only once, and approximately 3.3% lies in the top ten. Trimming took off 4 bases at V and 7 bases at J, with 16 bases between the two ends. The CDR3 consists of 14 residues. Germline V gene lookup returns CDR1 LGHNA and CDR2 YSLEER. The material sequenced was PBMCs. V gene TRBV4-3 combines with J gene TRBJ1-2; tentative D call: TRBD1 (5 bases). The origin of this receptor is a woman younger than 30 in good health and CMV-seropositive. The CDR3 is CASSLTGADVGYTF. The CDR3 DNA sequence: TGCGCCAGCAGCCTTACAGGAGCAGACGTTGGCTACACCTTC.